The rows below give T cell receptor beta chains drawn from one sample of a study of shared clonotypes between healthy human individuals. Sequencing was performed with immunoSEQ multiplex PCR; in TCRdb, only in-frame clones are kept and a portion is missing. The data contain about 2 million clones, 95% of them seen just once; the ten biggest clones take up under 0.15%. Source material: naive CD4+ T cells sorted from blood. These receptors all come from a man between 18 and 29 years old in good health. The CDR3 runs from the conserved cysteine through the conserved F or W. D genes are given only for firm matches. For some rows the clone size is stated as once, few or many, or as a class when expanded; others skip it.

v_call	clone_size	cdr3_length	j_call	d_call	cdr3_nt	cdr3_aa
TRBV4-1	NA	16	TRBJ2-2	NA	TGCGCCAGCAGCCAAGCCCCCCTATCGAACACCGGGGAGCTGTTTTTT	CASSQAPLSNTGELFF
TRBV7-9	NA	15	TRBJ1-4	NA	TGTGCCAGCAGCAGAAGACAGTCAACCACTGAAAAACTGTTTTTT	CASSRRQSTTEKLFF
TRBV2	NA	14	TRBJ1-1	NA	TGTGCCAGCAGTTCCGGGACACCGAACACTGAAGCTTTCTTT	CASSSGTPNTEAFF
TRBV7-9	NA	13	TRBJ1-5	NA	TGTGCCAGCAGCTTAGTAGGCCAACAGCCCCAGCATTTT	CASSLVGQQPQHF
TRBV11-3	NA	13	TRBJ2-7	NA	TGTGCCAGCAGCCTCGCCCCCTCCTACGAGCAGTACTTC	CASSLAPSYEQYF
TRBV7-9	NA	15	TRBJ2-7	NA	TGTGCCAGCAGCTTAGAAGGACAAACAACCTACGAGCAGTACTTC	CASSLEGQTTYEQYF
TRBV4-1	NA	15	TRBJ2-3	NA	TGCGCCAGCAGCCAATCACTAGCTTTCGCAGATACGCAGTATTTT	CASSQSLAFADTQYF
TRBV2	NA	14	TRBJ2-3	NA	TGTGCCAGCAGTCTGAACGGGGGCACAGATACGCAGTATTTT	CASSLNGGTDTQYF
TRBV9	NA	15	TRBJ2-5	NA	TGTGCCAGCAGCGCCCAAACCCAGGGTCTGGAGACCCAGTACTTC	CASSAQTQGLETQYF
TRBV11-2	NA	15	TRBJ2-1	TRBD2	TGTGCCAGCACCGCGGGTTCGGGGGGAATCAATGAGCAGTTCTTC	CASTAGSGGINEQFF
TRBV18	NA	13	TRBJ2-7	NA	TGTGCCAGCTCAAGGGCCACAGGGCACGAGCAGTACTTC	CASSRATGHEQYF
TRBV6-6	NA	15	TRBJ2-3	TRBD2	TGTGCCAGCAAAGAACTAGCGGGGGGGCCGAATACGCAGTATTTT	CASKELAGGPNTQYF
TRBV4-3	NA	15	TRBJ2-5	TRBD2	TGCGCCAGCAGCCAAGATAGGGGACTACAAGAGACCCAGTACTTC	CASSQDRGLQETQYF
TRBV5-1	NA	15	TRBJ1-1	TRBD1	TGCGCCAGCAGCTGGAACCCGGACAGGGCGGCTGAAGCTTTCTTT	CASSWNPDRAAEAFF
TRBV6-5	NA	14	TRBJ2-7	NA	TGTGCCACCCCCGGGTTCAGACCCTCCTACGAGCAGTACTTC	CATPGFRPSYEQYF
TRBV18	NA	13	TRBJ2-5	TRBD2	TGTGCCAGCTCCCTTGGACTAGCGGAGACCCAGTACTTC	CASSLGLAETQYF
TRBV6-1	NA	13	TRBJ2-3	NA	TGTGCCAGCAGGAAATCCGGGACAGATACGCAGTATTTT	CASRKSGTDTQYF
TRBV25-1	NA	15	TRBJ1-1	NA	TGTGCCAGCAGTAACAACCGGCAGACGGGGACTGAAGCTTTCTTT	CASSNNRQTGTEAFF
TRBV5-6	NA	13	TRBJ2-2	TRBD1	TGTGCCAGCAGTCGTGACAGGGCCGGGGAGCTGTTTTTT	CASSRDRAGELFF
TRBV7-9	NA	14	TRBJ1-1	NA	TGTGCCAGCAGCTTAGCGAGGGTGAACACTGAAGCTTTCTTT	CASSLARVNTEAFF
TRBV2	NA	13	TRBJ1-1	NA	TGTGCCAGCAGGGACGACCCGAACACTGAAGCTTTCTTT	CASRDDPNTEAFF
TRBV10-3	NA	14	TRBJ2-7	TRBD1	TGTGCCATCAGTGAAACAGGGGGCAGGGACGAGCAGTACTTC	CAISETGGRDEQYF
TRBV5-4	NA	15	TRBJ1-1	NA	TGTGCCAGCAGCTTGAGGGGATCAGGGAACACTGAAGCTTTCTTT	CASSLRGSGNTEAFF
TRBV12-5	NA	19	TRBJ2-2	TRBD2	TGTGCTAGTGGTTCGGGAGGGACTAGCGGCCCCTCTTACACCGGGGAGCTGTTTTTT	CASGSGGTSGPSYTGELFF
TRBV15	NA	16	TRBJ2-6	NA	TGTGCCACCAGCCACATTCGGGGCTCTGGGGCCAACGTCCTGACTTTC	CATSHIRGSGANVLTF
TRBV11-2	NA	15	TRBJ2-3	NA	TGTGCCAGCAGCTTTACCCTCACGATCACAGATACGCAGTATTTT	CASSFTLTITDTQYF
TRBV19	NA	15	TRBJ2-7	TRBD2	TGTGCCAGTAGTGGAACCGGACTAGCATTCTACGAGCAGTACTTC	CASSGTGLAFYEQYF
TRBV2	once	14	TRBJ2-7	TRBD2	TGTGCCAGCAATCCGGGACTACCAAACTACGAGCAGTACTTC	CASNPGLPNYEQYF
TRBV5-1	few	12	TRBJ2-7	NA	TGCGCCAGCAGCTTGGTAGGCGGCGAGCAGTACTTC	CASSLVGGEQYF
TRBV6-6	NA	14	TRBJ2-7	TRBD1	TGTGCCAGCAGTCCACGACAGGGATCCTACGAGCAGTACTTC	CASSPRQGSYEQYF
TRBV28	NA	12	TRBJ2-7	NA	TGTGCCAGCCGCCCCCCGAACTACGAGCAGTACTTC	CASRPPNYEQYF
TRBV9	NA	17	TRBJ1-6	NA	TGTGCCAGCAGCGTAGCGGTGGAACCCGAACCCGATTCACCCCTCCACTTT	CASSVAVEPEPDSPLHF
TRBV11-3	NA	15	TRBJ2-2	TRBD1	TGTGCCAGCAGCGACCGGGACAGGGACACCGGGGAGCTGTTTTTT	CASSDRDRDTGELFF
TRBV7-9	NA	17	TRBJ2-7	TRBD2	TGTGCCAGCAGCCCGACTAGCCCAGTAGGGGCCTCCTACGAGCAGTACTTC	CASSPTSPVGASYEQYF
TRBV4-1	NA	15	TRBJ2-2	NA	TGCGCCAGCAGCCAAGCCGACCGGGACAACGGGGAGCTGTTTTTT	CASSQADRDNGELFF
TRBV10-1	NA	13	TRBJ2-7	NA	TGCGCCAGCAGTGAATCCCTCCTCTACGAGCAGTACTTC	CASSESLLYEQYF
TRBV5-4	NA	15	TRBJ2-7	NA	TGTGCCAGCAGCTTGGATCAGGGGATGACCTACGAGCAGTACTTC	CASSLDQGMTYEQYF
TRBV6-5	NA	12	TRBJ2-2	TRBD2	TGTGCCAGCACTAGCGGTTCCGGGGAGCTGTTTTTT	CASTSGSGELFF
TRBV10-2	NA	14	TRBJ1-3	TRBD1	TGCGCCAGCAGTGAGAGGACAGGTCGAAACACCATATATTTT	CASSERTGRNTIYF
TRBV18	once	15	TRBJ2-4	TRBD1	TGTGCCAGCTCACAAAGTCCGGGACAGGCAAACATTCAGTACTTC	CASSQSPGQANIQYF
TRBV7-8	NA	13	TRBJ2-2	NA	TGTGCCAGCAGTCGACAAGCTCTCGGGGAGCTGTTTTTT	CASSRQALGELFF
TRBV6-1	once	16	TRBJ2-1	TRBD2	TGTGCCAGCAGTGCCCAACTAGCGGGAGCTAACAATGAGCAGTTCTTC	CASSAQLAGANNEQFF
TRBV18	NA	14	TRBJ2-1	TRBD2	TGTGCCAGCTCACCACGGGCGGGAGGGAATGAGCAGTTCTTC	CASSPRAGGNEQFF